This TCR beta chain comes out of a study of cytomegalovirus exposure and HLA in healthy donors. On the study more broadly: Some 91 million unique TCRs from HLA-typed donors were held in an early release of data.

Points from the study as a whole: The authors confirmed in vitro that a few CMV-associated chains were specific for CMV antigens. Common viral pathogens seemed, in a later analysis, to connect with several of the most significant clusters.

Details on this clone: Antigen unknown.

60 Vbeta and 13 Jbeta primers were used in PCR. Profiled with immunoSEQ multiplex PCR; TCRdb holds only in-frame clones, not every one. The data show 190,000 or so clones, around four fifths seen once. Trimming removed 4 bases from V and 2 bases from J; junction bases left unmatched: 6. CDR1 is SGHRS, CDR2 YFSETQ, per germline. This CDR3 comprises 15 residues. The sequence came from a woman in her forties or fifties in good health and CMV-seropositive. The chain couples TRBV5-1 to TRBJ2-7, with TRBD1 identical over 10 bases. Sequenced sample: PBMCs. The CDR3 DNA reads TGCGCCAGCAGCACGGGACAGGGGTCCCCCTACGAGCAGTACTTC. Its translation: CASSTGQGSPYEQYF.